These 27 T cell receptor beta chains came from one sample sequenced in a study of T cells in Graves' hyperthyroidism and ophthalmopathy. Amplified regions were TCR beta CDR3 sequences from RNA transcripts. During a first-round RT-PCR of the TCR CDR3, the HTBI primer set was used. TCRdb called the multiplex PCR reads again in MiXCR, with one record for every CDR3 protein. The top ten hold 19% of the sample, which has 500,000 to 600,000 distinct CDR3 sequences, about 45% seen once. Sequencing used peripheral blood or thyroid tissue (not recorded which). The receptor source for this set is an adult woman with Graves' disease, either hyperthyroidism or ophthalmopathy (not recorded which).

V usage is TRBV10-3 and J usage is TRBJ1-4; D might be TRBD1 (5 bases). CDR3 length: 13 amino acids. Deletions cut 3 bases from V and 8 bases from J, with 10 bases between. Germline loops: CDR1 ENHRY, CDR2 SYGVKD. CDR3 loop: CAISDGAAEKLFF. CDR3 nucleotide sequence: TGTGCCATCAGTGATGGGGCGGCAGAAAAACTGTTTTTT.

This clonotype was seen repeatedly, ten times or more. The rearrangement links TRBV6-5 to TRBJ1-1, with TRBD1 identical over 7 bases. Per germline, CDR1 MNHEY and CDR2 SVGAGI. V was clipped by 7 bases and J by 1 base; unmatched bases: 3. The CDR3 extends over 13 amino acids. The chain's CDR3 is CASTRGANTEAFF. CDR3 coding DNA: TGTGCCAGCACCAGGGGGGCGAACACTGAAGCTTTCTTT.

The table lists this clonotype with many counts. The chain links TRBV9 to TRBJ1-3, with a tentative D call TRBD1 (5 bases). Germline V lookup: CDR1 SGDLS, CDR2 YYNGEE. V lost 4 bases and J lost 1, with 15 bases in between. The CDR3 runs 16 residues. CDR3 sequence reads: CASSLTWGGSGNTIYF. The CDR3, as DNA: TGTGCCAGCAGCTTGACGTGGGGGGGTTCTGGAAACACCATATATTTT. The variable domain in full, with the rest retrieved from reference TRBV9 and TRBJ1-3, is DSGVTQTPKHLITATGQRVTLRCSPRSGDLSVYWYQQSLDQGLQFLIQYYNGEERAKGNILERFSAQQFPDLHSELNLSSLELGDSALYFCASSLTWGGSGNTIYFGEGSWLTVV.

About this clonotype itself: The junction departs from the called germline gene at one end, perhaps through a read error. The CDR3 DNA is TGTGCCATCAGTGTTCCAGGGGCAGGAGATGGCTACACCTTC. Translated, it gives CAISVPGAGDGYTF. V gene TRBV2 combines with J gene TRBJ1-2; possible D gene TRBD1, 6 bases. This CDR3 has 14 amino acids. Germline V lookup: CDR1 SNHLY, CDR2 FYNNEI. Combining the CDR3 with reference TRBV2 and TRBJ1-2 gives the whole variable domain EPEVTQTPSHQVTQMGQEVILRCVPISNHLYFYWYRQILGQKVEFLVSFYNNEISEKSEIFDDQFSVERPDGSNFTLKIRSTKLEDSAMYFCAISVPGAGDGYTFGSGTRLTVV.

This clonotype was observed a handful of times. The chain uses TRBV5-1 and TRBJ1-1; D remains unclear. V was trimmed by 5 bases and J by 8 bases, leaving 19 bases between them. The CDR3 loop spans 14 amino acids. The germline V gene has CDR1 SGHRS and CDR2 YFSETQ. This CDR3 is CASSHPGETGEAFF. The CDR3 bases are TGCGCCAGCAGTCACCCGGGTGAAACGGGGGAAGCTTTCTTT.

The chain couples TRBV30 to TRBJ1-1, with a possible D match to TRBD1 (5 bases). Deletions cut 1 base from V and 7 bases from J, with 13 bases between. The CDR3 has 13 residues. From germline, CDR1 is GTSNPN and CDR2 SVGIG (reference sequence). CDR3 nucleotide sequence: TGTGCCTGGAGTGAGGGGTCGGGGGGTGAAGCTTTCTTT. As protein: CAWSEGSGGEAFF.

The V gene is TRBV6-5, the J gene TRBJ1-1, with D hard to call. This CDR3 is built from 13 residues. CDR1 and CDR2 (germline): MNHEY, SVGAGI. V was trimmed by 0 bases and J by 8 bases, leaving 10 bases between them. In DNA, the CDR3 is TGTGCCAGCAGTTACTCTCCTAACTTAGAAGCTTTCTTT. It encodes CASSYSPNLEAFF.

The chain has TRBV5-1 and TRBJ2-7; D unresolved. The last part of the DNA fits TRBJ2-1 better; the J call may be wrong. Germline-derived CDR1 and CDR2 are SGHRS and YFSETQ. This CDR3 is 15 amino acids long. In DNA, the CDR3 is TGCGCCAGCAGCTTGGTACTAAGCTCCTACAATGAGCAGTTCTTC. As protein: CASSLVLSSYNEQFF.

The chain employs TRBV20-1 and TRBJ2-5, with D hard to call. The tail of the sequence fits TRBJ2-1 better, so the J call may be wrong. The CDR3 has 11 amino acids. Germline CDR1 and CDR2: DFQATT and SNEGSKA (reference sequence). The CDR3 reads CSARSTETQFF. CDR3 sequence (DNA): TGCAGTGCTAGGTCTACGGAGACCCAGTTCTTC.

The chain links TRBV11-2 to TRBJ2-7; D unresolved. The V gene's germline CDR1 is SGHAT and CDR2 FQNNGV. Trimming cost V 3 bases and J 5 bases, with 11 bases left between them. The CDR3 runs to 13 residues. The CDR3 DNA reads TGTGCCAGCAGCTTTTGGCCTAGTGACGAGCAGTACTTC. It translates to CASSFWPSDEQYF.

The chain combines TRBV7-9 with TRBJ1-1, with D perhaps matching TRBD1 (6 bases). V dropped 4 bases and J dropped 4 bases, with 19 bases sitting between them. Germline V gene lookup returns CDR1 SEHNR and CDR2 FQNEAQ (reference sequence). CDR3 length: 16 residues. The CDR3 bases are TGTGCCAGCAGCTCCTGGACAGAGGGCATAGGCACTGAAGCTTTCTTT. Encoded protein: CASSSWTEGIGTEAFF.

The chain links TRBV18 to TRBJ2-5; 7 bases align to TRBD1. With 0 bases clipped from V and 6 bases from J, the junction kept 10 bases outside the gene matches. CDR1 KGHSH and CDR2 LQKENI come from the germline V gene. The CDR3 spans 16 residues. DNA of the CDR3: TGTGCCAGCTCACCACCGTTTGTCGACAGGGTGCAGACCCAGTACTTC. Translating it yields CASSPPFVDRVQTQYF.

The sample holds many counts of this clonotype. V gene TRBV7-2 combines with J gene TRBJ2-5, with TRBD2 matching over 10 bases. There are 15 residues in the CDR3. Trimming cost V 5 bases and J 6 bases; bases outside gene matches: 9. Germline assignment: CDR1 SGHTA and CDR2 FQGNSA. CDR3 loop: CASSASSGSTKTQYF. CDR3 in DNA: TGTGCCAGCAGCGCGTCTAGCGGGAGTACTAAGACCCAGTACTTC.

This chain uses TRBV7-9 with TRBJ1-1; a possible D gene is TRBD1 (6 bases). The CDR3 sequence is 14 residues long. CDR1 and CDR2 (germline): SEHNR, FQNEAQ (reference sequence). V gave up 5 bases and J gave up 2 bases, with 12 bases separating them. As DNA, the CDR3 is TGTGCCAGCAGCGGGGGGGCAGCTAACACTGAAGCTTTCTTT. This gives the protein CASSGGAANTEAFF.

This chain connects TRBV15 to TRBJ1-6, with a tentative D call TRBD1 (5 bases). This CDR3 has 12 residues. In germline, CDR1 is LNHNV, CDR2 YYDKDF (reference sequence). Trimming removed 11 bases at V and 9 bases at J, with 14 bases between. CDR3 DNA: TGTGCCGCCGCGTCAGGGTCTTCACCCCTCCACTTT. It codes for CAAASGSSPLHF. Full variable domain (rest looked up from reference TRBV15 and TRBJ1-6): DAMVIQNPRYQVTQFGKPVTLSCSQTLNHNVMYWYQQKSSQAPKLLFHYYDKDFNNEADTPDNFQSRRPNTSFCFLDIRSPGLGDTAMYLCAAASGSSPLHFGNGTRLTVT.

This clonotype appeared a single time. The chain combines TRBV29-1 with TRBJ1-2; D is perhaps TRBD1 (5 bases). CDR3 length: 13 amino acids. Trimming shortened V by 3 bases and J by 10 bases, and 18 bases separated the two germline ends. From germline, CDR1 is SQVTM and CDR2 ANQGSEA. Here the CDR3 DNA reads TGCAGCGTTGATGTCCAGGGAATTGGTCTCTACACCTTC. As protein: CSVDVQGIGLYTF.

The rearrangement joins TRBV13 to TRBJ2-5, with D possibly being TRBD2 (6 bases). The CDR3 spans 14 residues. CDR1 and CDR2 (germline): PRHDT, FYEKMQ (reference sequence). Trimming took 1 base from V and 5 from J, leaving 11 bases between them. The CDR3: CASSLDPSVETQYF. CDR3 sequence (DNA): TGTGCCAGCAGCTTAGATCCTAGCGTGGAGACCCAGTACTTC.

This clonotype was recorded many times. CDR3 residues: CASSRGQGLSEQYF. The CDR3 DNA reads as TGTGCCAGCAGCCGCGGACAGGGCCTCTCAGAGCAGTACTTC. This chain connects TRBV7-9 to TRBJ2-7; 8 bases map to TRBD1. V trimming: 5 bases; J trimming: 7 bases; junction bases outside the gene matches: 10. Germline values: CDR1 SEHNR, CDR2 FQNEAQ (reference sequence). The length of the CDR3 is 14 residues.

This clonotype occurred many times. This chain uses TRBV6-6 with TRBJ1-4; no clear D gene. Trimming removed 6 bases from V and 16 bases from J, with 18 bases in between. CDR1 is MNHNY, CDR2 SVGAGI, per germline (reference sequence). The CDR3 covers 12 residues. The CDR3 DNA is TGTGCCAGCAGCACCAGATCCCTGCAACCGTTTTTT. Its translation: CASSTRSLQPFF.

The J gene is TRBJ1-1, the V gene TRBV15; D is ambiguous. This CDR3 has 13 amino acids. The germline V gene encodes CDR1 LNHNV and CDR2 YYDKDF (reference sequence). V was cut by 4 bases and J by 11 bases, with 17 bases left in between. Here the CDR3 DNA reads TGTGCCACCAGCACCCCCAGGTCTCCATATGCTTTCTTT. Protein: CATSTPRSPYAFF.

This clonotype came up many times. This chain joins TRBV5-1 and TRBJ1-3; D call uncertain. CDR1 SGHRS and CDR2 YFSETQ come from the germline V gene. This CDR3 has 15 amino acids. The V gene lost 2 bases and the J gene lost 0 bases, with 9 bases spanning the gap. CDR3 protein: CASSFAGNSGNTIYF. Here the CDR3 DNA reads TGCGCCAGCAGCTTCGCTGGAAACTCTGGAAACACCATATATTTT.

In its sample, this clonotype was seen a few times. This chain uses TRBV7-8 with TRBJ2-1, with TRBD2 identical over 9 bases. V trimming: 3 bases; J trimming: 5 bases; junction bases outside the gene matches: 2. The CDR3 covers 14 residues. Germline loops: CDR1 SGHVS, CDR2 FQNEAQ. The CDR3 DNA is TGTGCCAGCAGCTTGGGACTAGCTAACAATGAGCAGTTCTTC. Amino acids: CASSLGLANNEQFF. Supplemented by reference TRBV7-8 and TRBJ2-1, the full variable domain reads GAGVSQSPRYKVAKRGQDVALRCDPISGHVSLFWYQQALGQGPEFLTYFQNEAQLDKSGLPSDRFFAERPEGSVSTLKIQRTQQEDSAVYLCASSLGLANNEQFFGPGTRLTVL.

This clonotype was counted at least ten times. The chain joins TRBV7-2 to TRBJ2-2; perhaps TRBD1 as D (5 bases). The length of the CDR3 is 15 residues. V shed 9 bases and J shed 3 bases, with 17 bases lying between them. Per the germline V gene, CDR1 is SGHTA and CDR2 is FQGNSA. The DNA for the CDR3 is TGTGCCAGTAGTCAAGGGGTTTGGGACACCGGGGAGCTGTTTTTT. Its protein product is CASSQGVWDTGELFF. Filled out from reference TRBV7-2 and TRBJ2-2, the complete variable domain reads GAGVSQSPSNKVTEKGKDVELRCDPISGHTALYWYRQSLGQGLEFLIYFQGNSAPDKSGLPSDRFSAERTGGSVSTLTIQRTQQEDSAVYLCASSQGVWDTGELFFGEGSRLTVL.

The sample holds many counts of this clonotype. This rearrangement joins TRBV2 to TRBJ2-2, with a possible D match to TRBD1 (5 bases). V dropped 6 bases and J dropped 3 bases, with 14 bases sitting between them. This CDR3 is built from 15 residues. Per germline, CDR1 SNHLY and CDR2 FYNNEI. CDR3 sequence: CASRETSGHTGELFF. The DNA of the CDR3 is TGTGCCAGCAGGGAGACCTCAGGGCACACCGGGGAGCTGTTTTTT. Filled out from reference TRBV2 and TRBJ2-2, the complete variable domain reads EPEVTQTPSHQVTQMGQEVILRCVPISNHLYFYWYRQILGQKVEFLVSFYNNEISEKSEIFDDQFSVERPDGSNFTLKIRSTKLEDSAMYFCASRETSGHTGELFFGEGSRLTVL.

The CDR3 DNA reads as TGTGCCACCAGCTCGGGCCCCCAAGAGACCCAGTACTTC. Encoded protein: CATSSGPQETQYF. The chain has TRBV15 and TRBJ2-5; no clear D. This CDR3 contains 13 residues. Germline V lookup: CDR1 LNHNV, CDR2 YYDKDF (reference sequence). Trimming left V 5 bases short and J 1 base short, with 8 bases between.

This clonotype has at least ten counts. The CDR3 is CASSLPDQETQYF. The DNA of the CDR3 is TGTGCCAGCAGCTTACCCGACCAAGAGACCCAGTACTTC. The V call is TRBV11-2, the J call TRBJ2-5; D gene uncertain. V gave up 2 bases and J gave up 0 bases, with 4 bases separating them. Germline lookup yields CDR1 SGHAT and CDR2 FQNNGV. This CDR3 has 13 residues.

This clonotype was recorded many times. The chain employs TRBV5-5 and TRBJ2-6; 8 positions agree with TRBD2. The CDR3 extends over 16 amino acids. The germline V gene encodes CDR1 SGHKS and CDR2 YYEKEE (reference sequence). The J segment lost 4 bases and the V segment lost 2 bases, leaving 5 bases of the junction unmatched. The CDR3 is CASSLGGRFGANVLTF. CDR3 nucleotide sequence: TGTGCCAGCAGCTTAGGCGGGAGGTTCGGGGCCAACGTCCTGACTTTC.